Presented here are 6 T cell receptor beta chains from one specimen sequenced in a study of shared clonotypes between healthy human individuals. Sequenced by immunoSEQ multiplex PCR; TCRdb stores in-frame clones only, minus some. The table lists roughly 520,000 clones, approximately 94% of them singletons. Sequenced material: naive CD4+ T cells sorted from blood. Described subset: CD45RA+ positively selected. These receptors originate from a woman in her twenties or thirties in good health.

V gene TRBV27 combines with J gene TRBJ2-7; no reliable D call. CDR3 length: 12 residues. Trimming cost V 3 bases and J 7 bases, with 10 bases left between them. Germline CDR1 MNHEY, CDR2 SMNVEV (reference sequence). In DNA, the CDR3 is TGTGCCAGCAGTTTTTCTGGGCGGGAGCAGTACTTC. Amino acids: CASSFSGREQYF.

This sequence joins TRBV7-9 and TRBJ1-2; no definite D call. The CDR3 extends over 14 amino acids. Trimming cost V 0 bases and J 4 bases, with 9 bases left between them. The germline V gene has CDR1 SEHNR and CDR2 FQNEAQ (reference sequence). CDR3 residues: CASSLAPGSYGYTF. The CDR3 DNA reads TGTGCCAGCAGCTTAGCCCCAGGCTCCTATGGCTACACCTTC.

This clone has a handful of counts. This chain connects TRBV18 to TRBJ1-5; 8 nucleotides align to TRBD1. CDR1 is KGHSH and CDR2 is LQKENI in the germline V gene. Germline trimming cut 3 bases from V and 7 bases from J; bases unmatched to any gene: 5. This CDR3 spans 14 amino acids. CDR3 bases: TGTGCCAGCTCACCGACGACAGGGGCCCAGCCCCAGCATTTT. This gives the protein CASSPTTGAQPQHF.

This chain connects TRBV5-1 to TRBJ2-5, with 9 bases identical to TRBD1. J lost 5 bases, V lost 4 bases, and 6 bases had no gene match. The CDR3 is made up of 14 amino acids. Per germline, CDR1 SGHRS and CDR2 YFSETQ. CDR3 DNA sequence: TGCGCCAGCAGCAGCACACAGGGGGCCGAGACCCAGTACTTC. Protein sequence: CASSSTQGAETQYF. Complete variable domain (other parts from reference TRBV5-1 and TRBJ2-5): KAGVTQTPRYLIKTRGQQVTLSCSPISGHRSVSWYQQTPGQGLQFLFEYFSETQRNKGNFPGRFSGRQFSNSRSEMNVSTLELGDSALYLCASSSTQGAETQYFGPGTRLLVL.

The chain links TRBV7-6 to TRBJ1-1; D possibly corresponds to TRBD1 (6 bases). This CDR3 has 14 residues. Germline CDR1 SGHVS, CDR2 FNYEAQ. Trimming shortened V by 4 bases and J by 1 base, and 10 bases separated the two germline ends. CDR3 in amino acids: CASSSGHTNTEAFF. CDR3 nucleotide sequence: TGTGCCAGCAGCTCGGGACACACGAACACTGAAGCTTTCTTT.

The CDR3, as DNA: TGTGCCAGTAGTTTCCCGGCGGGAGGGCCGGGCGAGCAGTACTTC. This codes for CASSFPAGGPGEQYF. The rearrangement links TRBV19 to TRBJ2-7; 9 positions match TRBD2. The V gene's germline CDR1 is LNHDA and CDR2 SQIVND (reference sequence). The V segment lost 5 bases and the J segment 6 bases; nucleotides outside the gene matches: 11. The CDR3 spans 15 residues.